This section outlines one T cell receptor (beta chain) sequence together with its context. Its antigen is not known. V lost 2 bases and J lost 4, with 9 bases in between. The CDR3 sequence is 14 residues long. CDR1 and CDR2 (germline): MDHEN, SYDVKM. The sample providers were healthy Caucasian people from Russia, aged about 6 to 90. These data come from a study of blood T cells in healthy people across ages. The wider study: For every two T cells, template switching captured about one barcoded beta molecule. Study-level points and caveats: Per million T cells, TCR beta diversity dropped about linearly as age rose.

A second PCR, run for roughly 7 to 11 cycles, used a sample-barcoded 5' primer plus a J-beta primer mix. Each CDR3 protein is one row after TCRdb ran MiXCR on the 5' RACE reads. This table has some 690,000 distinct CDR3 sequences, about 20% appearing once. The gene calls are TRBV28 and TRBJ2-1; no clear D. The sequence was collected from an older man in good health. The specimen was blood. Here the CDR3 reads CASSLVGPYNEQFF. The CDR3, as DNA: TGTGCCAGCAGTTTAGTAGGGCCGTACAATGAGCAGTTCTTC.